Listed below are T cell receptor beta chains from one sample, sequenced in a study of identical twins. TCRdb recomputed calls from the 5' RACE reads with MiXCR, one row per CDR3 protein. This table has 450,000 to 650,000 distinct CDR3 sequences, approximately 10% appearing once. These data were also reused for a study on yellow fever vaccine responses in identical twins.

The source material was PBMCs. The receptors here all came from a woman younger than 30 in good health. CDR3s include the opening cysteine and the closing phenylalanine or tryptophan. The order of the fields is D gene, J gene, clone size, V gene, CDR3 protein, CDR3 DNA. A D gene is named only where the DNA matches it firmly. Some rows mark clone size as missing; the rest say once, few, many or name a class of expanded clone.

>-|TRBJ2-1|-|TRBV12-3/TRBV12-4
CASILQTPPTAYNEQFF
TGTGCCAGCATTCTCCAGACCCCGCCGACCGCATACAATGAGCAGTTCTTC
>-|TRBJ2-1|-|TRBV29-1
CSVEPDGRLYNEQFF
TGCAGCGTTGAACCTGACGGGAGATTATACAATGAGCAGTTCTTC
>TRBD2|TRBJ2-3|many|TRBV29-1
CSVEGLAEPGDTQYF
TGCAGCGTTGAAGGGCTAGCGGAACCAGGAGATACGCAGTATTTT
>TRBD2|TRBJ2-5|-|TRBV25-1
CASSEPSGGRETQYF
TGTGCCAGCAGTGAACCCAGCGGGGGGAGAGAGACCCAGTACTTC
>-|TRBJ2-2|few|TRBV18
CASSPEGANTGELFF
TGTGCCAGCTCACCAGAGGGGGCGAACACCGGGGAGCTGTTTTTT
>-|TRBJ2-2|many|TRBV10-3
CAISEPIGRNTGELFF
TGTGCCATCAGTGAGCCGATTGGGCGGAACACCGGGGAGCTGTTTTTT
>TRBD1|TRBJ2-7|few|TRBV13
CASSFRTGGAEQYF
TGTGCCAGCAGCTTTCGGACAGGGGGCGCCGAGCAGTACTTC
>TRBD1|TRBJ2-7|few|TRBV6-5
CASSYGRTGLGYEQYF
TGTGCCAGCAGTTACGGCCGGACAGGGTTGGGCTACGAGCAGTACTTC
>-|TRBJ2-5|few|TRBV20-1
CSLWRASQETQYF
TGCAGCCTCTGGCGGGCCTCCCAAGAGACCCAGTACTTC
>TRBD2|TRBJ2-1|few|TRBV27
CASSLSRGTTYNEQFF
TGTGCCAGCAGTTTATCCCGCGGGACTACTTACAATGAGCAGTTCTTC
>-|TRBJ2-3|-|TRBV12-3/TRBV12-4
CASSLAGGKDTQYF
TGTGCCAGCAGTTTGGCCGGGGGTAAAGATACGCAGTATTTT
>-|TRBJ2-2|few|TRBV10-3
CAISESSRQDVTGELFF
TGTGCCATCAGTGAGTCTTCGAGACAGGATGTCACCGGGGAGCTGTTTTTT
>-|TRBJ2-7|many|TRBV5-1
CASREDLRIDEQYF
TGCGCCAGCAGGGAGGACCTTCGAATCGACGAGCAGTACTTC
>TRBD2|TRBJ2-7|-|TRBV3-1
CASSARPRAGVLPYEQYF
TGTGCCAGCAGCGCCCGCCCTCGGGCGGGAGTCTTGCCCTACGAGCAGTACTTC
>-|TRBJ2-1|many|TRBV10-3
CAISESGRRIYNEQFF
TGTGCCATCAGTGAGTCCGGCCGGAGAATCTACAATGAGCAGTTCTTC
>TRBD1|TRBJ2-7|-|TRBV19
CASSLTRQGGSYEQYF
TGTGCCAGTAGTCTGACAAGACAGGGGGGGTCCTACGAGCAGTACTTC
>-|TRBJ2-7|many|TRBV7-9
CASSLFPGPKSGYEQYF
TGTGCCAGCAGCTTATTTCCAGGACCCAAGTCAGGCTACGAGCAGTACTTC
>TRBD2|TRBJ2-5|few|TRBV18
CASSPLSGTSGEETQYF
TGTGCCAGCTCACCGCTTTCCGGGACTAGCGGGGAAGAGACCCAGTACTTC
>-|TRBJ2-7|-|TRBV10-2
CASRDRTITYEQYF
TGCGCCAGCAGAGACAGGACCATTACCTACGAGCAGTACTTC
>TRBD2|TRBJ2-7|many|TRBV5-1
CASSSNEAGVNYEQYF
TGCGCCAGCAGCTCAAATGAGGCGGGAGTAAACTACGAGCAGTACTTC
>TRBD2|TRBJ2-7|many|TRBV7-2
CASSLALGLAGALVNEQYF
TGTGCCAGCAGCTTAGCGCTTGGACTAGCGGGAGCCCTTGTCAACGAGCAGTACTTC
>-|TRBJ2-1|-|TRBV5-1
CASSKGTSSGGEQFF
TGCGCCAGCAGCAAAGGGACTAGTTCAGGGGGTGAGCAGTTCTTC
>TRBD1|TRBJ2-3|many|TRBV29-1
CSVEGTGVVDTQYF
TGCAGCGTTGAGGGGACAGGGGTTGTGGATACGCAGTATTTT
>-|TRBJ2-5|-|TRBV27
CASSSRPRGETQYF
TGTGCCAGCAGTTCGCGCCCCCGCGGGGAGACCCAGTACTTC
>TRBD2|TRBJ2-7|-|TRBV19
CASSTTSGRPWEQYF
TGTGCCAGTAGTACGACTAGCGGGAGACCATGGGAGCAGTACTTC
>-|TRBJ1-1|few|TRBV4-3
CASSQSWGWDTEAFF
TGCGCCAGCAGCCAGAGCTGGGGATGGGACACTGAAGCTTTCTTT
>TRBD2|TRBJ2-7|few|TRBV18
CASSSGLAGTEQYF
TGTGCCAGCTCCTCGGGACTAGCGGGAACCGAGCAGTACTTC
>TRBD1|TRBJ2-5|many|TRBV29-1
CSVAQGQETQYF
TGCAGCGTTGCACAGGGGCAAGAGACCCAGTACTTC
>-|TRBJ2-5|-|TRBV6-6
CASTRQETQYF
TGTGCCAGCACCCGCCAAGAGACCCAGTACTTC
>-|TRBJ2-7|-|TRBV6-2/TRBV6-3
CASSYQVYEQYF
TGTGCCAGCAGTTACCAAGTGTACGAGCAGTACTTC
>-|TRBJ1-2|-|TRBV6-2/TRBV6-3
CASSYLSQGDGYTF
TGTGCCAGCAGTTATCTCTCCCAGGGTGATGGCTACACCTTC
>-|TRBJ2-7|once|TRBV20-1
CSARARDGGAYVQYF
TGCAGTGCTAGGGCCCGGGACGGAGGCGCCTACGTGCAGTACTTC
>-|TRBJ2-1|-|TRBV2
CASSESQGLLLSSYNEQFF
TGTGCCAGCAGTGAGAGTCAGGGGCTCCTTCTGAGCTCCTACAATGAGCAGTTCTTC
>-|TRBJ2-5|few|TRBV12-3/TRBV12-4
CASRSGKETQYF
TGTGCCAGCAGATCAGGGAAGGAGACCCAGTACTTC
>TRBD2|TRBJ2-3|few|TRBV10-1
CASSSVLADTDTQYF
TGCGCCAGCAGTTCCGTTCTAGCGGATACAGATACGCAGTATTTT
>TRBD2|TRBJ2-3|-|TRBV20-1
CSASLAGVEDTQYF
TGCAGTGCTAGTCTAGCGGGAGTCGAAGATACGCAGTATTTT
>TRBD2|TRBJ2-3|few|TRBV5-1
CASSLASGGPDTQYF
TGCGCCAGCAGCTTGGCTAGCGGGGGACCAGATACGCAGTATTTT
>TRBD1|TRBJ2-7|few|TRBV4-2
CASSEGQVNYEQYF
TGTGCCAGCAGCGAGGGACAGGTTAACTACGAGCAGTACTTC
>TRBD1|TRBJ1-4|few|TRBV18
CASSQADRAATNEKLFF
TGTGCCAGCTCACAGGCCGACAGGGCCGCAACTAATGAAAAACTGTTTTTT
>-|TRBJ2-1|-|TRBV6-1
CASSEPGGPSPNEQFF
TGTGCCAGCAGTGAACCCGGGGGGCCATCACCGAATGAGCAGTTCTTC